These 5 T cell receptor beta chains came from one sample sequenced in a study of graft-versus-host responses after intestinal transplantation. Profiling relied on immunoSEQ multiplex PCR, and the TCRdb table lists in-frame clones only, not all of them. The sample contains 8,800 or so clones, 78% of which appear only once. Graft tissue was processed to release intraepithelial and lamina propria lymphocytes. The specimen was ileum tissue, collected roughly 530 days after intestinal transplant. Receptors originate from a human patient who received an intestinal transplant, so some T cells may come from the graft donor.

As DNA, the CDR3 is TGTGCCAGTAGCAATTTACGAGGGGCTGGGGCCAACGTCCTGACTTTC. It specifies CASSNLRGAGANVLTF. This chain links TRBV19 with TRBJ2-6; D may be TRBD1 or TRBD2 (5 bases each). V lost 6 bases and J lost 2, with 14 bases in between. Germline lookup yields CDR1 LNHDA and CDR2 SQIVND (reference sequence). The CDR3 length is 16 residues.

V and J are TRBV11-3 and TRBJ1-4; 8 nucleotides line up with TRBD1. V was pared by 0 bases and J by 8 bases, with 14 bases of the junction left unmatched. CDR3 length: 18 amino acids. Germline lookup yields CDR1 SGHNT and CDR2 YENEEA. CDR3 DNA: TGTGCCAGCAGCTTAGAGGGTGAGAGACAGGGGAAAGGAGAAAAACTGTTTTTT. This encodes CASSLEGERQGKGEKLFF.

The chain recombines TRBV7-2 with TRBJ2-5, with D perhaps given as TRBD1 or TRBD2 (6 bases each). The CDR3 has 16 amino acids. V lost 2 bases and J 7 bases, leaving 20 bases between the germline ends. In germline, CDR1 is SGHTA, CDR2 FQGNSA. The CDR3 spells CASSLFLGDSRGTQYF. The CDR3 nucleotides are TGTGCCAGCAGCTTATTCCTAGGGGACTCCAGGGGGACCCAGTACTTC.

This clone was counted between two and nine times. The J gene is TRBJ2-7, the V gene TRBV6-1, with D perhaps TRBD2 (6 bases). Germline values: CDR1 MNHNS, CDR2 SASEGT. This CDR3 contains 14 residues. The V end was cut by 8 bases, the J end by 1 base, with 15 bases between. The CDR3 DNA reads as TGTGCCAGCCGCGGGGCAGGGACTTCCTACGAGCAGTACTTC. This gives the protein CASRGAGTSYEQYF.

The chain couples TRBV15 to TRBJ2-1, with D possibly being TRBD2 (6 bases). Germline V gene lookup returns CDR1 LNHNV and CDR2 YYDKDF (reference sequence). The germline V and J ends were trimmed by 5 bases and 2 bases, with 13 bases remaining between them. The CDR3 totals 15 residues. The chain's CDR3 is CATSPSSDAYNEQFF. CDR3 sequence (DNA): TGTGCCACCAGCCCTTCTAGCGACGCCTACAATGAGCAGTTCTTC.